A single sample gave rise to the 5 T cell receptor beta chains below, sequenced in a study of blood T cell repertoires in COVID-19. Libraries were prepared by immunoSEQ multiplex PCR; TCRdb keeps only in-frame clonotypes and omits some of them. The sample lists some 300,000 clones, 90% seen once, with more than 0.85% in the top ten. Sequencing was done on a sample of peripheral blood. These receptors were obtained from a woman aged 40 to 50 with COVID-19, enrolled during active disease.

The chain uses TRBV5-4 and TRBJ2-5; a weak D match, TRBD2 (6 bases). V was pared by 1 base and J by 1 base, with 8 bases between. The germline V gene encodes CDR1 SGHNT and CDR2 YYREEE (reference sequence). The CDR3 spans 14 residues. The CDR3 DNA reads as TGTGCCAGCAGCTTGCTTAGCGGCCAAGAGACCCAGTACTTC. It encodes CASSLLSGQETQYF.

The rearrangement uses TRBV7-9 and TRBJ2-7; 8 nucleotides match TRBD1. CDR3 length: 13 residues. The V segment lost 2 bases and the J segment 12 bases; nucleotides outside the gene matches: 9. The germline gives CDR1 SEHNR, CDR2 FQNEAQ (reference sequence). For the CDR3, the DNA is TGTGCCAGCAGCTTACTGGAGCAGGGGGCCCCGTACTTC. This encodes CASSLLEQGAPYF.

The CDR3 sequence is CASSQDSASGYQETQYF. CDR3 in DNA: TGCGCCAGCAGCCAAGATTCGGCTAGCGGATACCAAGAGACCCAGTACTTC. The V call is TRBV4-3, the J call TRBJ2-5; 7 nucleotides line up with TRBD2. The ends lost 0 bases at V and 0 bases at J; junction bases unmatched: 7. Germline-derived CDR1 and CDR2 are LGHNA and YSLEER. This CDR3 spans 17 amino acids.

Notes on this clone: This sample also contains other DNA sequences that code for the same CDR3. The rearrangement joins TRBV4-3 to TRBJ1-1; no reliable D call. The germline V gene encodes CDR1 LGHNA and CDR2 YSLEER. This CDR3 spans 14 amino acids. V lost 2 bases, J lost 0 bases, and 7 bases lay in between. Here the CDR3 DNA reads TGCGCCAGCAGCCAATCACGCGTGAACACTGAAGCTTTCTTT. Translating it yields CASSQSRVNTEAFF.

This chain uses TRBV7-2 with TRBJ1-6, with 11 bases lining up with TRBD1. The junction had 5 bases not matched to a gene; V was cut back by 3 bases and J by 7 bases. The CDR3 has 16 amino acids. Germline CDR1 is SGHTA and CDR2 is FQGNSA. The CDR3 here is CASSFRRTGGNSPLHF. The CDR3 coding sequence is TGTGCCAGCAGCTTCCGACGGACAGGGGGCAATTCACCCCTCCACTTT.